Listed here are 16 T cell receptor beta chains from one sample, sequenced in a study of blood T cell repertoires in COVID-19. Using immunoSEQ multiplex PCR, the repertoire was profiled, and TCRdb retains in-frame clones only, with some absent. The table has 370,000 or so clones, about 87% seen once. Sequenced sample: PBMCs or T cells enriched from blood (not recorded which). These TCRs come from a man aged 30 to 39 who had recovered from COVID-19.

Worth noting for this clone: At the DNA level, this CDR3 is encoded by other sequences in the same sample as well. The chain combines TRBV18 with TRBJ1-3; no firm D call. The CDR3 length is 14 residues. V lost 3 bases to trimming and J lost 0 bases, with 6 bases between them. Per germline, CDR1 KGHSH and CDR2 LQKENI. The CDR3 DNA reads as TGTGCCAGCTCACCGGTCAGCTCTGGAAACACCATATATTTT. Its translation is CASSPVSSGNTIYF.

The J gene is TRBJ2-2, the V gene TRBV10-1; 8 nucleotides align to TRBD2. Germline V gene lookup returns CDR1 WNHNN and CDR2 SYGVQD (reference sequence). The CDR3 is made up of 16 amino acids. V gave up 2 bases and J gave up 1 base; unmatched junction bases: 3. CDR3 in amino acids: CASSEQRGMNTGELFF. CDR3 coding DNA: TGCGCCAGCAGTGAGCAGCGGGGGATGAACACCGGGGAGCTGTTTTTT.

The rearrangement joins TRBV15 to TRBJ1-3, with a weak D call TRBD1 (5 bases). CDR1 LNHNV and CDR2 YYDKDF come from the germline V gene (reference sequence). V was trimmed by 1 base and J by 1 base, leaving 11 bases between them. The CDR3 spans 16 residues. CDR3 nucleotides: TGTGCCACCAGCAGAGTTCCAGGGTATTCTGGAAACACCATATATTTT. As protein: CATSRVPGYSGNTIYF.

The chain employs TRBV30 and TRBJ1-5; D gene uncertain. The CDR3 totals 15 residues. V lost 0 bases and J 6 bases, leaving 15 bases between the germline ends. CDR1 and CDR2 from the germline V gene are GTSNPN and SVGIG (reference sequence). CDR3 loop: CAWSVGSGGRQPQHF. CDR3 nucleotides: TGTGCCTGGAGTGTCGGGTCGGGAGGGCGTCAGCCCCAGCATTTT.

J is TRBJ1-3 and V is TRBV28, with D possibly being TRBD1 (5 bases). CDR3 size: 16 residues. The germline gives CDR1 MDHEN, CDR2 SYDVKM. Trimming pared 5 bases from V and 4 bases from J, leaving 18 bases between. The CDR3 sequence: CASSLAQGTLGNTIYF. The CDR3 nucleotides are TGTGCCAGCAGTCTGGCCCAGGGAACCCTGGGAAACACCATATATTTT.

With respect to this clone: One junction end does not reproduce the germline sequence, and a read error may be involved. This chain links TRBV7-7 with TRBJ1-3; D remains unclear. The V gene's germline CDR1 is SSHAT and CDR2 FNYEAQ (reference sequence). The CDR3 contains 14 residues. The CDR3, as DNA: TGTGCTAGCAGCTTAACGCCACAGGGAAACACCATATATTTT. As protein: CASSLTPQGNTIYF. Based on the CDR3 plus reference TRBV7-7 and TRBJ1-3, the full variable domain is GAGVSQSPRYKVTKRGQDVTLRCDPISSHATLYWYQQALGQGPEFLTYFNYEAQPDKSGLPSDRFSAERPEGSISTLTIQRTEQRDSAMYRCASSLTPQGNTIYFGEGSWLTVV.

This clone was counted only a few times. The J gene is TRBJ1-1, the V gene TRBV4-2; D uncertain. CDR1 is LGHNA, CDR2 YNFKEQ, per germline. Trimming took off 2 bases at V and 8 bases at J, with 6 bases between the two ends. The CDR3 totals 11 residues. CDR3 coding DNA: TGTGCCAGCAGCCAACAGCGAGAAGCTTTCTTT. Protein product: CASSQQREAFF.

The gene calls are TRBV5-1 and TRBJ2-7; 10 positions agree with TRBD2. V was clipped by 3 bases and J by 0 bases; unmatched bases: 6. The CDR3 covers 16 residues. Germline assignment: CDR1 SGHRS and CDR2 YFSETQ. The CDR3 nucleotides are TGCGCCAGCAGCTCCTATAGCGGGGGGACCTCCTACGAGCAGTACTTC. Protein: CASSSYSGGTSYEQYF.

A single count supports this clone. The chain is built from TRBV12-3 or TRBV12-4 and TRBJ1-1; TRBD1 might be the D (6 bases). This CDR3 contains 12 residues. Trimming removed 8 bases at V and 7 bases at J, with 14 bases between. Here the CDR3 reads CASSSRGGEAFF. The CDR3 DNA reads TGTGCCAGCTCCTCGAGGGGGGGTGAAGCTTTCTTT.

V gene TRBV7-8 combines with J gene TRBJ2-5; D perhaps matches TRBD2 (5 bases). V was pared by 5 bases and J by 5 bases, with 9 bases between. CDR3 length: 12 residues. The V gene's germline CDR1 is SGHVS and CDR2 FQNEAQ. The chain's CDR3 is CASSPRAETQYF. CDR3 DNA: TGTGCCAGCAGCCCGCGGGCGGAGACCCAGTACTTC.

The chain links TRBV4-1 to TRBJ1-3; no definite D call. This CDR3 region has 16 residues. CDR1 is MGHRA, CDR2 YSYEKL, per germline. The germline V and J ends were trimmed by 0 bases and 4 bases, with 13 bases remaining between them. DNA for the CDR3: TGCGCCAGCAGCCAAGACGGGTATGAGGGAGGAAACACCATATATTTT. Residues: CASSQDGYEGGNTIYF.

This clone was seen only a few times. The chain uses TRBV5-6 and TRBJ1-4, with D hard to call. Germline V gives CDR1 SGHDT, CDR2 YYEEEE. This CDR3 spans 12 amino acids. Trimming shortened V by 1 base and J by 12 bases, and 10 bases separated the two germline ends. CDR3 region: CASSLWARELFF. The CDR3 DNA follows: TGTGCCAGCAGCTTGTGGGCGCGTGAACTGTTTTTT.

This clone was counted between two and nine times. The V and J genes are TRBV12-3 or TRBV12-4 and TRBJ2-5, with D unresolved. The CDR3 spans 13 residues. V shed 2 bases and J shed 4 bases, with 8 bases lying between them. CDR3 DNA sequence: TGTGCCAGCAGTTTATGGCTTGGAGAGACCCAGTACTTC. As protein: CASSLWLGETQYF.

Here the CDR3 DNA reads TGTGCCATCAGTGAGTCAGCAGTTAGCGGGGTAATCTACAATGAGCAGTTCTTC. The encoded protein is CAISESAVSGVIYNEQFF. The rearrangement uses TRBV10-3 and TRBJ2-1; 8 bases line up with TRBD2. The trim removed 0 bases at V and 3 bases at J, leaving 10 bases unmatched. This CDR3 contains 18 residues. Germline CDR1 is ENHRY and CDR2 is SYGVKD.

The chain is built from TRBV5-8 and TRBJ1-1, with a possible D match to TRBD1 (6 bases). The CDR3 length is 15 residues. CDR1 is SGHTS, CDR2 YDEGEE, per germline. Trimming took off 1 base at V and 4 bases at J, with 14 bases between the two ends. This chain's CDR3 is CASSLYRGAATEAFF. The DNA for the CDR3 is TGTGCCAGCAGCTTGTATCGGGGGGCGGCCACTGAAGCTTTCTTT. Variable domain in full (rest from reference TRBV5-8 and TRBJ1-1): EAGVTQSPTHLIKTRGQQATLRCSPISGHTSVYWYQQALGLGLQFLLWYDEGEERNRGNFPPRFSGRQFPNYSSELNVNALELEDSALYLCASSLYRGAATEAFFGQGTRLTVV.

The chain employs TRBV19 and TRBJ1-5; 11 bases match TRBD1. V lost 4 bases to trimming and J lost 6 bases; unmatched junction nucleotides: 5. The CDR3 has 15 residues. Germline V CDR1 and CDR2: LNHDA, SQIVND (reference sequence). The CDR3 DNA reads as TGTGCCAGTAGTACAAGGACAGGGGGCGTTCAGCCCCAGCATTTT. It encodes CASSTRTGGVQPQHF.